This T cell receptor beta chain was identified in a study of blood T cell repertoires in COVID-19. Study-level information: There were acute and convalescent COVID-19 samples, and they came from the United States, Italy and Spain. Sample material is recorded as cDNA or gDNA derived from T cells, B-cell-depleted T cells, or PBMCs.

This table comes from immunoSEQ multiplex PCR, and its TCRdb copy is limited to in-frame clones, with some not included. The sample includes 200,000 to 250,000 clones, around 90% of them seen just once. V lost 2 bases to trimming and J lost 6 bases, with 10 bases between them. The CDR3 has 13 residues. In germline, CDR1 is LGHDT, CDR2 YNNKEL (reference sequence). Cohorts were determined from participant-reported clinical history. Exposed enrollees encountered a COVID-19 case at some point within 2 weeks before study entry. The receptor was isolated from a woman aged 25-40 years who had been exposed to COVID-19. The rearrangement links TRBV3-1 (or the pseudogene TRBV3-2) to TRBJ1-2; possibly TRBD1 for D (5 bases). The sample taken for sequencing was PBMCs or T cells enriched from blood (not recorded which). For the CDR3, the DNA is TGTGCCAGCAGCCAATCAGGGTTGGATGGCTACACCTTC. Its protein product is CASSQSGLDGYTF.